One sample yielded the 21 T cell receptor beta chains listed below, sequenced in a study of identical twins. A single record per CDR3 protein comes from TCRdb applying MiXCR to the 5' RACE reads. The table lists about 530,000 distinct CDR3 sequences, roughly 15% of them singletons, with 0.44% in the top ten. This same sample was also taken into another study, of yellow fever vaccine responses in identical twins.

What was sequenced was CD4+ T cells sorted from blood. The receptors stem from a woman younger than 30 in good health.

The chain uses TRBV18 and TRBJ1-1; the match to TRBD1 covers 12 bases. V lost 3 bases, J lost 4 bases, and 24 bases stayed unmatched. CDR1 KGHSH and CDR2 LQKENI come from the germline V gene. This CDR3 is built from 22 residues. CDR3 bases: TGTGCCAGCTCACCGGAAACCCGGGACAGGGGGCCATACACCGCATGGGGCACTGAAGCTTTCTTT. Protein sequence: CASSPETRDRGPYTAWGTEAFF.

About this clonotype itself: The CDR3 ends on some other residue instead of the conserved phenylalanine or tryptophan, so this is likely a read error. The CDR3 nucleotides read TGCGCCAGCAGCTCCACAGGGGGCAGTGGGAACACCGGGGAGCTGTTTTCT. This translates into CASSSTGGSGNTGELFS. The chain is built from TRBV5-1 and TRBJ2-2; 9 bases match TRBD1. CDR1 and CDR2 from the germline V gene are SGHRS and YFSETQ. The J segment lost 1 base and the V segment lost 3 bases, leaving 7 bases of the junction unmatched. This CDR3 is 17 amino acids long.

The chain links TRBV28 to TRBJ2-3; 10 nucleotides line up with TRBD2. The CDR3 sequence is 15 residues long. CDR1 MDHEN and CDR2 SYDVKM come from the germline V gene. J lost 3 bases, V lost 8 bases, and 8 bases had no gene match. Here the CDR3 DNA reads TGTGCCAGCCTCTCCAGCGGGAGGGGGACAGATACGCAGTATTTT. Protein sequence: CASLSSGRGTDTQYF.

This clonotype has more than one count but fewer than ten. The chain carries TRBV12-3 or TRBV12-4 and TRBJ2-2; TRBD2 agrees at 7 bases. The J segment lost 3 bases and the V segment lost 7 bases, leaving 8 bases of the junction unmatched. There are 15 residues in the CDR3. The CDR3 DNA is TGTGCCAGCATTCCTAGCGGTTTTCACACCGGGGAGCTGTTTTTT. Encoded protein: CASIPSGFHTGELFF.

This chain joins TRBV6-1 and TRBJ2-2; 10 bases fit TRBD2. With V trimmed by 6 bases and J by 2 bases, 6 bases remained unmatched. The CDR3 has 16 residues. Germline CDR1 reads MNHNS; CDR2 reads SASEGT. CDR3 bases: TGTGCCAGCAGCTCAGGACTAGCGGTTAACACCGGGGAGCTGTTTTTT. Protein product: CASSSGLAVNTGELFF.

This chain joins TRBV5-1 and TRBJ1-5; D call uncertain. Trimming removed 4 bases at V and 2 bases at J, with 10 bases between. This CDR3 has 14 residues. The germline gives CDR1 SGHRS, CDR2 YFSETQ. Written as DNA, the CDR3 is TGCGCCAGCAGCCTCGGAGAGGGCAATCAGCCCCAGCATTTT. Its protein is CASSLGEGNQPQHF.

In its sample, this clonotype was seen many times. CDR3 region: CASIEVGVGNSPLHF. The CDR3 DNA reads as TGTGCCAGCATCGAGGTAGGGGTAGGAAATTCACCCCTCCACTTT. The chain combines TRBV28 with TRBJ1-6, with D possibly TRBD1 on 5 matching bases. This CDR3 has 15 residues. V was trimmed by 7 bases and J by 7 bases, leaving 17 bases between them. CDR1 MDHEN and CDR2 SYDVKM come from the germline V gene.

This chain links TRBV5-5 with TRBJ1-5, with D tentatively TRBD1 (5 bases). CDR3 size: 14 residues. V was clipped by 4 bases and J by 5 bases, with 13 bases between them. CDR1 and CDR2 from the germline V gene are SGHKS and YYEKEE (reference sequence). The CDR3 region has the DNA TGTGCCAGCAGCCTTACGTCGACAGATCAGCCCCAGCATTTT. It is translated as CASSLTSTDQPQHF.

The rearrangement links TRBV9 to TRBJ2-3, with 11 nucleotides matching TRBD2. The CDR3 is made up of 18 amino acids. The germline V gene encodes CDR1 SGDLS and CDR2 YYNGEE. After removal of 6 bases from V and 6 bases from J, the junction contained 18 bases not matched to a gene. The CDR3 nucleotides read TGTGCCAGCACCCCCCAATATAGCGGGAGGGTAGGGGCGGATACGCAGTATTTT. Its translation is CASTPQYSGRVGADTQYF.

This clonotype appeared a few times. The rearrangement joins TRBV7-3 to TRBJ2-3; no clear D. In germline, CDR1 is SGHTA, CDR2 FQGTGA. CDR3 size: 15 residues. Trimming shortened V by 0 bases and J by 3 bases, and 10 bases separated the two germline ends. CDR3 loop: CASSLTAGTTDTQYF. The CDR3 nucleotides read TGTGCCAGCAGCTTAACGGCAGGAACAACAGATACGCAGTATTTT. Based on the CDR3 plus reference TRBV7-3 and TRBJ2-3, the full variable domain is GAGVSQTPSNKVTEKGKYVELRCDPISGHTALYWYRQSLGQGPEFLIYFQGTGAADDSGLPNDRFFAVRPEGSVSTLKIQRTERGDSAVYLCASSLTAGTTDTQYFGPGTRLTVL.

This clonotype has just a few counts. The CDR3 DNA reads TGCGCCAGCAGCTTGGGGCCGCAAGATAATTCACCCCTCCACTTT. It codes for CASSLGPQDNSPLHF. V usage is TRBV5-1 and J usage is TRBJ1-6; D is uncertain. The CDR3 extends over 15 amino acids. V was clipped by 0 bases and J by 5 bases, with 9 bases between them. Germline loops: CDR1 SGHRS, CDR2 YFSETQ.

The chain carries TRBV19 and TRBJ2-3; D may match TRBD1 or TRBD2 (5 bases each). V dropped 4 bases and J dropped 1 base, with 9 bases sitting between them. From germline, CDR1 is LNHDA and CDR2 SQIVND (reference sequence). This CDR3 spans 14 amino acids. In DNA form, the CDR3 reads TGTGCCAGTAGTAGGGGACGGGGCACAGATACGCAGTATTTT. Translated, it gives CASSRGRGTDTQYF.

This clonotype has only a few counts. The gene calls are TRBV7-9 and TRBJ2-5, with a possible D match to TRBD1 (6 bases). The CDR3 is made up of 15 amino acids. CDR1 and CDR2 from the germline V gene are SEHNR and FQNEAQ (reference sequence). The V gene lost 6 bases and the J gene lost 3 bases, with 17 bases spanning the gap. The CDR3 nucleotides read TGTGCCAGCAGACGCAGCTCAACAGGGAAAGAGACCCAGTACTTC. This encodes CASRRSSTGKETQYF. Together with reference TRBV7-9 and TRBJ2-5, the CDR3 gives the full variable domain: DTGVSQNPRHKITKRGQNVTFRCDPISEHNRLYWYRQTLGQGPEFLTYFQNEAQLEKSRLLSDRFSAERPKGSFSTLEIQRTEQGDSAMYLCASRRSSTGKETQYFGPGTRLLVL.

V usage is TRBV3-1 and J usage is TRBJ1-1; D possibly corresponds to TRBD1 (6 bases). CDR3 length: 12 amino acids. Germline V gene lookup returns CDR1 LGHDT and CDR2 YNNKEL (reference sequence). The ends were cut back, 4 bases at V and 7 bases at J, with 10 bases in the middle. The CDR3 here is CASSRTVYEAFF. The CDR3 DNA reads TGTGCCAGCAGCCGGACAGTCTATGAAGCTTTCTTT.

This clonotype has only a few counts. The chain employs TRBV6-5 and TRBJ2-3; no firm D call. Deletions cut 2 bases from V and 0 bases from J, with 12 bases between. Germline CDR1 is MNHEY and CDR2 is SVGAGI. CDR3 size: 16 residues. The chain's CDR3 is CASSYLGAPSTDTQYF. The CDR3 bases are TGTGCCAGCAGTTACCTTGGCGCTCCTAGCACAGATACGCAGTATTTT.

Notes on this clonotype: The junction differs from germline at one of its ends, possibly a read error. The rearrangement uses TRBV18 and TRBJ2-5; D is uncertain. The CDR3 covers 16 residues. The germline V gene encodes CDR1 KGHSH and CDR2 LQKENI. The CDR3 is CASSPPGLDRQETRYF. The CDR3 DNA follows: TGTGCCAGCTCACCACCGGGTTTGGATCGGCAAGAGACCCGGTACTTC.

The rearrangement uses TRBV21-1 and TRBJ2-1. TRBV21-1 is marked as a pseudogene. The CDR3 sequence is 15 residues long. The CDR3 region is CASSKPKPTNSEQFF. In DNA, the CDR3 is TGTGCCAGCAGCAAACCGAAGCCCACGAACAGTGAGCAGTTCTTC.

This clonotype was seen a few times. The rearrangement uses TRBV10-3 and TRBJ2-1; tentatively, D is TRBD2 (6 bases). Germline values: CDR1 ENHRY, CDR2 SYGVKD. The CDR3 runs to 15 residues. V gave up 5 bases and J gave up 6 bases, with 17 bases separating them. The CDR3 loop is CAISSPGDGTNEQFF. In nucleotides, the CDR3 is TGTGCCATCAGTAGCCCGGGGGACGGCACCAATGAGCAGTTCTTC.

This clonotype came up a few times. The chain joins TRBV10-3 to TRBJ2-5; 8 positions match TRBD1. The length of the CDR3 is 16 residues. V was clipped by 10 bases and J by 1 base; unmatched bases: 14. Germline lookup yields CDR1 ENHRY and CDR2 SYGVKD. CDR3 loop: CATQGARDGTQETQYF. The DNA of the CDR3 is TGTGCCACCCAGGGGGCAAGGGACGGCACCCAAGAGACCCAGTACTTC.

V usage is TRBV28 and J usage is TRBJ1-5; 8 nucleotides agree with TRBD1. Germline lookup yields CDR1 MDHEN and CDR2 SYDVKM. The CDR3 totals 14 residues. The V gene end was trimmed by 6 bases and the J gene end by 5 bases; junction bases not matched to a gene: 6. The CDR3 loop reads CASRQPGQDQPQHF. In DNA, the CDR3 is TGTGCCAGCAGACAACCGGGACAGGATCAGCCCCAGCATTTT.

This rearrangement joins TRBV5-5 to TRBJ2-1, with 10 bases matching TRBD2. The germline gives CDR1 SGHKS, CDR2 YYEKEE (reference sequence). V was clipped by 1 base and J by 14 bases; unmatched bases: 9. The CDR3 extends over 14 amino acids. The CDR3 sequence is CASSLLAGGQYKFF. DNA of the CDR3: TGTGCCAGCAGCTTGTTAGCGGGGGGACAGTATAAGTTCTTC.